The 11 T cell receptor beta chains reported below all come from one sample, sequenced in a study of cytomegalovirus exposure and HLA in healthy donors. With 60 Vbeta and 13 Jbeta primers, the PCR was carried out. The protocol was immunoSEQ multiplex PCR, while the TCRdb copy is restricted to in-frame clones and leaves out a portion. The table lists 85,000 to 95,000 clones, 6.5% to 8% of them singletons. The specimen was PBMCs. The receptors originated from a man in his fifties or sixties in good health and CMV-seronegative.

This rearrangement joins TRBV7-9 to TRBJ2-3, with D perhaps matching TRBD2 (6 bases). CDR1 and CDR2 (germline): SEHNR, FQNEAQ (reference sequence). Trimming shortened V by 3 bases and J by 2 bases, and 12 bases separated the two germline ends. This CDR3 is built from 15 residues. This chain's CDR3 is CASSFAGSPTDTQYF. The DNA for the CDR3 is TGTGCCAGCAGCTTTGCGGGGAGCCCCACAGATACGCAGTATTTT.

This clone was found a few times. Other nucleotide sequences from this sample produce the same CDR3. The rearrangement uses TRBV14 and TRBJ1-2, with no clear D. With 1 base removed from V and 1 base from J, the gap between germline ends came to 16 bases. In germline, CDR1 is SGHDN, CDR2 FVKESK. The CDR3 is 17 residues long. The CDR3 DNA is TGTGCCAGCAGCCAAGTGGTAATGGCAGGACTTAACTATGGCTACACCTTC. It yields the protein CASSQVVMAGLNYGYTF.

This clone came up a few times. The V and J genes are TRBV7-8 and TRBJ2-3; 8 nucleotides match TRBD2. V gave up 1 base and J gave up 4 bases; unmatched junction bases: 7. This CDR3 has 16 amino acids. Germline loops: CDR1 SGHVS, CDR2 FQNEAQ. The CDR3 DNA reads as TGTGCCAGCAGCTTAGGGGTGGCGGGAGGAGCAGATACGCAGTATTTT. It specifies CASSLGVAGGADTQYF.

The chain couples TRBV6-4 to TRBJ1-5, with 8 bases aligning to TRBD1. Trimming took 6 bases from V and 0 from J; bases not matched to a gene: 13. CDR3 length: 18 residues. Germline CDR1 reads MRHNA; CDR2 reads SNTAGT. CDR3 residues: CASRTGAKPPFSNQPQHF. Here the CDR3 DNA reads TGTGCCAGCAGGACAGGGGCAAAACCACCATTTAGCAATCAGCCCCAGCATTTT.

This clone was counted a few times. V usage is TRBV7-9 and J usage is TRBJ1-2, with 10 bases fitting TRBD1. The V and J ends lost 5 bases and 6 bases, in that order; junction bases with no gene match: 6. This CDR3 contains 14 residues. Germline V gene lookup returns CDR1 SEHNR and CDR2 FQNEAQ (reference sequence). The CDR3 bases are TGTGCCAGCAGCCTGACAGGGGGCTTTGATGGCTACACCTTC. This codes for CASSLTGGFDGYTF. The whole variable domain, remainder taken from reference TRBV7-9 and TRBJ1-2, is DTGVSQNPRHKITKRGQNVTFRCDPISEHNRLYWYRQTLGQGPEFLTYFQNEAQLEKSRLLSDRFSAERPKGSFSTLEIQRTEQGDSAMYLCASSLTGGFDGYTFGSGTRLTVV.

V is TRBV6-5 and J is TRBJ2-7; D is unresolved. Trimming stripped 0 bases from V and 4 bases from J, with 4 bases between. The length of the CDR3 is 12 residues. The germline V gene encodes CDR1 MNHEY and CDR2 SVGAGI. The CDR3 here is CASSYSQYEQYF. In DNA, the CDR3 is TGTGCCAGCAGTTACTCTCAATACGAGCAGTACTTC.

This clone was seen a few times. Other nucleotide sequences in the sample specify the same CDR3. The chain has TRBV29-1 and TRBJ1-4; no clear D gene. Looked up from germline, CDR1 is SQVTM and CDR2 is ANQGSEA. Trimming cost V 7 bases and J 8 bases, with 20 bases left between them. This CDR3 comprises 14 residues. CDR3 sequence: CSAALGGLREKLFF. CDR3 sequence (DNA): TGCAGCGCTGCGTTGGGAGGGTTACGCGAAAAACTGTTTTTT.

The CDR3 is CASSILPSGGGQPQHF. CDR3 DNA: TGTGCCAGTAGTATACTCCCGTCGGGGGGTGGGCAGCCCCAGCATTTT. The V call is TRBV19, the J call TRBJ1-5; TRBD1 might be the D (5 bases). Germline V gene sequence: CDR1 LNHDA, CDR2 SQIVND (reference sequence). The V gene lost 2 bases and the J gene lost 7 bases, with 18 bases spanning the gap. This CDR3 spans 16 amino acids.

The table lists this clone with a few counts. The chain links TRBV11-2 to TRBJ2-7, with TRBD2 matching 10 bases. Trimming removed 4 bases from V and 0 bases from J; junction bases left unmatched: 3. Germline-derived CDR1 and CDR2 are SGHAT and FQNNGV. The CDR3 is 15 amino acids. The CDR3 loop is CASSWLAGDSYEQYF. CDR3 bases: TGTGCCAGCAGCTGGCTAGCGGGGGACTCCTACGAGCAGTACTTC.

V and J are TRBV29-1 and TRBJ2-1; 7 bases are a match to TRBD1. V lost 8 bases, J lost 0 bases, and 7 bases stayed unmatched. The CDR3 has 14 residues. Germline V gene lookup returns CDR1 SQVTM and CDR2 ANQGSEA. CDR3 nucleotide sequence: TGCAGCACTGAAAAGGGGGCCTCCTACAATGAGCAGTTCTTC. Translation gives CSTEKGASYNEQFF.

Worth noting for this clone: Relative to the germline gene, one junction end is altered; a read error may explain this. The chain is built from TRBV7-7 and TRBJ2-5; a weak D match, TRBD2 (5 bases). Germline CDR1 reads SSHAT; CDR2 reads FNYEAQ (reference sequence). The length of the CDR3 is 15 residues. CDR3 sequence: CASSLDLGRQETQYF. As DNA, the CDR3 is TGTGCTAGCAGCTTAGATCTGGGGAGACAAGAGACCCAGTACTTC.